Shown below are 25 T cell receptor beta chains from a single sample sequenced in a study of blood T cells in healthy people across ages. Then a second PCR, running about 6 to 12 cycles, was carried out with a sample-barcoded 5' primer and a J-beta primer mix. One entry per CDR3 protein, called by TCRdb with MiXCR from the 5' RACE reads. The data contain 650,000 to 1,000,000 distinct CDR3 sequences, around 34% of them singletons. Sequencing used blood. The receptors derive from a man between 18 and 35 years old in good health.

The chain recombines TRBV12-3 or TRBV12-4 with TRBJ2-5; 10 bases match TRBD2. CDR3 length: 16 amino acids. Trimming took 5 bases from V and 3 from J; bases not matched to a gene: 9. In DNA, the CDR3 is TGTGCCAGCAGTCAAGTACTAGCGGGGAGGGAAGAGACCCAGTACTTC. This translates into CASSQVLAGREETQYF.

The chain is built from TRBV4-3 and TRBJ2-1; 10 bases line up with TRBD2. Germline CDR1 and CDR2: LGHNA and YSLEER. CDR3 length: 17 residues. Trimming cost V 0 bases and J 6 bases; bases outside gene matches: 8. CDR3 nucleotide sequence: TGCGCCAGCAGCCAAGAGGGGAGCGGGGGGGCCTTCAATGAGCAGTTCTTC. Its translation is CASSQEGSGGAFNEQFF.

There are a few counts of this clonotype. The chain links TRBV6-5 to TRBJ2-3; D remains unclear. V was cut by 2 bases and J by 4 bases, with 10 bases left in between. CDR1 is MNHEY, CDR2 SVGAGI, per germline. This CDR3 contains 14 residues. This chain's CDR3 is CASSYEMVSDTQYF. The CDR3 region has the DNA TGTGCCAGCAGTTACGAAATGGTCTCAGATACGCAGTATTTT.

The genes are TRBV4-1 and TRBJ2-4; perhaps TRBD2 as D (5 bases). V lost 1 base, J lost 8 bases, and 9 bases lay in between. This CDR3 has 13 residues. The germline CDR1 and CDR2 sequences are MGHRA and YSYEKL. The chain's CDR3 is CASSQGLRDIQYF. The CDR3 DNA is TGCGCCAGCAGCCAAGGACTGAGGGACATTCAGTACTTC.

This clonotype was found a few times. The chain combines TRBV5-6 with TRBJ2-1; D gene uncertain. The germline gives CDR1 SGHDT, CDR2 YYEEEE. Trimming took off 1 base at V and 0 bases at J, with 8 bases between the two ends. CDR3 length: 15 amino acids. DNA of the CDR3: TGTGCCAGCAGCTTGATTGAGGACTCCTACAATGAGCAGTTCTTC. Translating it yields CASSLIEDSYNEQFF.

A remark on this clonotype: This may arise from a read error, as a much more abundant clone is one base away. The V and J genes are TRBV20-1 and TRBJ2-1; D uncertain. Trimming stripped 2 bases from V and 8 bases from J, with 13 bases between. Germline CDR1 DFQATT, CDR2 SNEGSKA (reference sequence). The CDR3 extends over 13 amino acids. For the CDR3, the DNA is TGCAGTGCTAGAATAGGTTCTGCGGATGAGCAGTTCTTC. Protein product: CSARIGSADEQFF.

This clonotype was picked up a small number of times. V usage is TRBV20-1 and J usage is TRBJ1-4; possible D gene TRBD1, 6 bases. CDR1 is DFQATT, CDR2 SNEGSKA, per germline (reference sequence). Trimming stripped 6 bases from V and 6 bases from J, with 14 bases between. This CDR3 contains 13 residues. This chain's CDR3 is CSATRTAYEKLFF. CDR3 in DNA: TGCAGTGCCACCCGGACAGCTTATGAAAAACTGTTTTTT.

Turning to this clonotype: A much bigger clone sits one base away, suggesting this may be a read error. The CDR3 DNA follows: TGTGCCAGCATCGTCAGGGGGCCCCAATCATACAATGAGCAGTACTTC. It specifies CASIVRGPQSYNEQYF. The rearrangement uses TRBV5-6 and TRBJ2-7, with 8 bases lining up with TRBD1. The germline V gene encodes CDR1 SGHDT and CDR2 YYEEEE. The CDR3 has 16 residues. V gave up 6 bases and J gave up 7 bases; unmatched junction bases: 18.

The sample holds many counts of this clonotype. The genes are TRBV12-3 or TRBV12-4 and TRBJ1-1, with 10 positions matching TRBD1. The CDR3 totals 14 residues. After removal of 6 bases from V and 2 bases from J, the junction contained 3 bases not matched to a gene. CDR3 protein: CASSRTGGNTEAFF. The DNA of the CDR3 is TGTGCCAGCAGCAGGACAGGGGGAAACACTGAAGCTTTCTTT.

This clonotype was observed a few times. The CDR3 sequence: CASSMDRGYGYTF. The CDR3 DNA sequence: TGTGCCAGCAGTATGGACAGGGGGTATGGCTACACCTTC. The V and J genes are TRBV12-3 or TRBV12-4 and TRBJ1-2; the match to TRBD1 covers 10 bases. J gave up 5 bases and V 5 bases, and 2 bases lay outside the gene matches. This CDR3 region has 13 residues.

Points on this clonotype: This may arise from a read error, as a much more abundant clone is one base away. The CDR3 nucleotides read TGTGCCAGCAAGACTAGCCTCCACACAGATGCGCAGTATTTT. Its protein product is CASKTSLHTDAQYF. The V and J genes are TRBV7-2 and TRBJ2-3; 7 nucleotides align to TRBD2. There are 14 residues in the CDR3. In germline, CDR1 is SGHTA, CDR2 FQGNSA.

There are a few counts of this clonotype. The CDR3, as DNA: TGCGCCAGCAGCTTGGTCCAGGCGGGCTATGGCTACACCTTC. This encodes CASSLVQAGYGYTF. V and J are TRBV5-1 and TRBJ1-2; unclear D gene. Trimming shortened V by 0 bases and J by 4 bases, and 10 bases separated the two germline ends. Germline V gene lookup returns CDR1 SGHRS and CDR2 YFSETQ. The CDR3 length is 14 residues.

CDR3 sequence reads: CASSPLPGTSGATDTQYF. The CDR3 DNA is TGTGCCAGCAGCCCGCTCCCCGGGACTAGCGGGGCCACAGATACGCAGTATTTT. The chain employs TRBV5-5 and TRBJ2-3; 13 nucleotides agree with TRBD2. There are 18 residues in the CDR3. The junction had 10 bases not matched to a gene; V was cut back by 4 bases and J by 2 bases. Germline values: CDR1 SGHKS, CDR2 YYEKEE (reference sequence).

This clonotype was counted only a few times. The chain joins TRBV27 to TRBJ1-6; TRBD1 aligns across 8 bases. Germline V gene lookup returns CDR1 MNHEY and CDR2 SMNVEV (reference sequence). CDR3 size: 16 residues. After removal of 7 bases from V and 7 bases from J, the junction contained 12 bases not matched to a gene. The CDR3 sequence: CASKLGQGAKNSPLHF. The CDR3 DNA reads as TGTGCCAGCAAGTTGGGGCAGGGGGCTAAGAATTCACCCCTCCACTTT.

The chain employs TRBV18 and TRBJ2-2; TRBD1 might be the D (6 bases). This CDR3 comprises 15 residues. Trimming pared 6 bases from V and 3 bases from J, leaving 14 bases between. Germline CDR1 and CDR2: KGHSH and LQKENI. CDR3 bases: TGTGCCAGCTCGCTACAGGGATCCTACACCGGGGAGCTGTTTTTT. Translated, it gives CASSLQGSYTGELFF.

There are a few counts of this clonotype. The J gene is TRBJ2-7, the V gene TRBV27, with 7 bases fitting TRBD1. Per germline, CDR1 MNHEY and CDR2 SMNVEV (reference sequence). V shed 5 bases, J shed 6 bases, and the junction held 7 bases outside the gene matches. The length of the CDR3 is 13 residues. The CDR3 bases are TGTGCCAGCAGTCTGGGACAGTTTTCCGAGCAGTACTTC. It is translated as CASSLGQFSEQYF.

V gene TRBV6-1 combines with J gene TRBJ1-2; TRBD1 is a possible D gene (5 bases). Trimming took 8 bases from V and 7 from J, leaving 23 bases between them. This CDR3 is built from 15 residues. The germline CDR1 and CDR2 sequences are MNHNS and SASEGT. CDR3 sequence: CASQDKPPRVGGYTF. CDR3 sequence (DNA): TGTGCCAGCCAGGACAAACCGCCCAGGGTTGGTGGCTACACCTTC.

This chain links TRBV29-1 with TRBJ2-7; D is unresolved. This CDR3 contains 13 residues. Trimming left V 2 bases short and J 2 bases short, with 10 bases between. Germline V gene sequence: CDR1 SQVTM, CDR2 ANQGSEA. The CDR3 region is CSVELAGTYEQYF. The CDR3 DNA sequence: TGCAGCGTTGAATTGGCTGGAACCTACGAGCAGTACTTC.

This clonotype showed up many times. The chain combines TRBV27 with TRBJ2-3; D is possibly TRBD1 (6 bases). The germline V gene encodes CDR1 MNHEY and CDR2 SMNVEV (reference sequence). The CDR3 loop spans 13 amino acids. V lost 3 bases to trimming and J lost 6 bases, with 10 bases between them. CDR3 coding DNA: TGTGCCAGCAGTTTGAGGGGGTCCGATACGCAGTATTTT. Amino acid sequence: CASSLRGSDTQYF.

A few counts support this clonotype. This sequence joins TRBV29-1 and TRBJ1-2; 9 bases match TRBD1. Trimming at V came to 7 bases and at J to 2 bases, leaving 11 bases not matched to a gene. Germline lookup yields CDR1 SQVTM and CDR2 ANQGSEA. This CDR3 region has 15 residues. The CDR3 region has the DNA TGCAGCGCCTCCGGGACAGGGTTAAGGAACTATGGCTACACCTTC. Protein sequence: CSASGTGLRNYGYTF.

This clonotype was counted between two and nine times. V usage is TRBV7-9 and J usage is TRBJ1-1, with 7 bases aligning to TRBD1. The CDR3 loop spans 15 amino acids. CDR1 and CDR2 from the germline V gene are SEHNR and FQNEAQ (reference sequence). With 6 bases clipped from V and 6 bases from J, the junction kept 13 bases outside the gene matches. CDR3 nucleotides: TGTGCCAGCAGTCCCTTGACAGGGTCAGGTGCTGAAGCTTTCTTT. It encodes CASSPLTGSGAEAFF.

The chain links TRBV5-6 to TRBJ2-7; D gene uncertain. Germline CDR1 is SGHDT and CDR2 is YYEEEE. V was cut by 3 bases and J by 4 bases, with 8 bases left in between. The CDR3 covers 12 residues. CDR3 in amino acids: CASSSNFYEQYF. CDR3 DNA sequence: TGTGCCAGCAGCTCAAATTTTTACGAGCAGTACTTC.

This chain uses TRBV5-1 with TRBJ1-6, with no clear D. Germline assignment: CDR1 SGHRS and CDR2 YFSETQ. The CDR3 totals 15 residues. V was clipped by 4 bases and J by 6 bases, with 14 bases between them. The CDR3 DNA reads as TGCGCCAGCAGCCCTTACACGGAACCTAATTCACCCCTCCACTTT. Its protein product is CASSPYTEPNSPLHF.

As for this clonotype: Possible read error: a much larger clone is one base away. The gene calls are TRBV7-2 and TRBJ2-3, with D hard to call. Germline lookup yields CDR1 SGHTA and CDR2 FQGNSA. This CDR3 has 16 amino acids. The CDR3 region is CVSSLEVARATDTQYF. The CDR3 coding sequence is TGTGTCAGCAGCTTAGAAGTCGCCAGAGCCACAGATACGCAGTATTTT.

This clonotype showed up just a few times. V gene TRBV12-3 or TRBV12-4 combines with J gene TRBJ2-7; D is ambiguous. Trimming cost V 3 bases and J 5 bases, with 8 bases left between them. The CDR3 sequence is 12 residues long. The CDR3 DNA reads TGTGCCAGCAGTTTCAATTTCCACGAGCAGTACTTC. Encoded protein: CASSFNFHEQYF.